This section outlines one T cell receptor beta chain sequence together with its context. The table came from immunoSEQ multiplex PCR; TCRdb's copy has only in-frame clones and leaves some out. Of over 65,000 clones listed, around 80% are singletons. These data originate in a study of blood T cell repertoires in COVID-19. Study context: The samples span acute and convalescent COVID-19 from the United States, Italy and Spain.

While infection was still active, Seattle patients were enrolled and then followed longitudinally. The CDR3 consists of 15 residues. CDR1 is MNHEY, CDR2 SVGAGI, per germline. V was pared by 1 base and J by 7 bases, with 17 bases between. The chain uses TRBV6-5 and TRBJ2-7; D is unresolved. The TCR was taken from a man in his sixties with COVID-19, enrolled during active disease. Sequencing was carried out using peripheral blood. CDR3 protein: CASSYLAIEVAEQYF. The CDR3 DNA reads TGTGCCAGCAGTTACTTGGCTATAGAGGTGGCGGAGCAGTACTTC.